This T cell receptor (beta chain) was recorded in a study of T cell responses to AZD1222 COVID-19 vaccine (dated by TCRdb to about 2021). Regarding the research as a whole: TCR sequencing covered roughly 230 trial participants: about 210 given two doses of AZD1222 and approximately 26 given two doses of MenACWY control vaccine. Trial participants were enrolled by age into 18-55, 56-69 and 70-plus year subgroups, with around 150, 28 and 57 TCR-sequenced participants respectively. What the study reported, not specific to this receptor: Because no samples from the day 14 peak response were available, repertoires could be characterized only after the peak T cell response. The 56-69-year group was small, and its depth increase did not reach significance, likely because of low power. Nearly half of unique spike-specific TCRs reportedly recognized epitopes outside regions mutated in the B.1.351 and B.1.1.7 variants. Participants were mostly white British, with more females than males. The authors suggested clonal diversity may have been underestimated. Only five to seven AZD1222 recipients were SARS-CoV-2 seropositive at baseline, limiting conclusions about previously exposed vaccinees. CD4 TCRs associated with the vaccine covered the entire spike protein, and the dominant responses were in regions 160-218 and 743-854. A significant rise in spike-specific TCR breadth and depth was observed after two AZD1222 doses relative to day 0 and relative to MenACWY recipients.

Counted from cysteine to phenylalanine, this CDR3 has 15 amino acids. Kept here is only the CDR3 DNA, which spans 45 bases and is read in frame from base 1. Looking up the germline V gene yields CDR1 MNHEY and CDR2 SVGAGI. The germline ends are 18 bases apart after V is trimmed by 6 bases and J by 6 bases. The CDR3 regions of human TCRbeta chains were analyzed by immunosequencing. Concerning the study's data processing: Repertoire TCRs were matched against a reference library of SARS-CoV-2-specific TCRs generated with the MIRA antigen-specificity platform. Breadth was defined as the fraction of unique TCRs that were SARS-CoV-2-associated. Depth was defined as the fraction of total T cells that were SARS-CoV-2-associated. Using the MIRA data, each spike-specific TCR was mapped to the spike region that the TCR reacts to and placed in a CD4 or CD8 class. Log10-transformed breadth and depth values were compared by one-way ANOVA with Sidak's multiple comparisons tests. Held by TCRdb, this immuneACCESS table contains in-frame sequences only and omits some clones. Under half of the omission traces to an unresolved V gene where checked; the cause of the rest is unknown. From that table come the V and J calls and clone size; the DNA was used to work out D and trimming. Present in this sample are about 130,000 clones, roughly 91% of which were seen just once. Together, the top ten hold about 6.7% of the sample.

The intended sense of this specimen's time point label: about 28 days (+/-7) after the second vaccine dose. AZD1222 recipients given second doses at about 4 weeks or at about 12 weeks were pooled, since spike-specific TCR depth and breadth were not found to differ between the two schedules. Samples from vaccinated people were obtained from the UK trials COV001 and COV002, which included a single-blind randomized controlled phase 2/3 trial of AZD1222 (ChAdOx1 nCoV-19) in healthy adults. For TCRbeta chain sequencing, PBMC samples from trial participants were taken at day 0 and at day 28 after the second dose. On this clone itself: Its antigen remains undetermined. No quality values exist for individual bases; no much larger clone is one base distant.

The V and J genes are TRBV6-5 and TRBJ1-5, and the D gene may be TRBD1, 5 bases matching. The sequencing used peripheral blood, collected 28 days after the second AZD1222 dose. The source of this sequence is an adult who received the AZD1222 COVID-19 vaccine. The sequence in DNA is TGTGCCAGCAGCCGGGGGGGTCGTGTCAGTCAGCCCCAGCATTTT. This sequence encodes CASSRGGRVSQPQHF.